These 2 T cell receptor beta chains originate from one sample sequenced in a study of regulatory T cells in long-lasting Graves disease. iRepertoire HTBI primers and Arm-PCR of CDR3 regions built TCR beta libraries. A single record per CDR3 protein comes from TCRdb applying MiXCR to the multiplex PCR reads. The table lists roughly 400,000 distinct CDR3 sequences, roughly 21% of them singletons, with roughly an eighth in the top ten. The time point was: persistent/refractory GD, antithyroid drugs over 5 years with positive TRAb. Extracted RNA from PBMCs served as the source of the TCR library. The specimen comprised peripheral blood mononuclear cells (PBMCs), sampled when the disease was refractory, from a patient treated with antithyroid drugs. The origin of the receptors is a female donor with Graves disease.

This clonotype was recorded a few times. This chain joins TRBV29-1 and TRBJ2-7; 7 positions agree with TRBD1. The length of the CDR3 is 14 residues. Germline values: CDR1 SQVTM, CDR2 ANQGSEA. V lost 0 bases and J lost 2; bases outside the gene matches: 4. The CDR3 sequence is CSVEDGTAAYEQYF. The CDR3 nucleotides read TGCAGCGTTGAAGATGGGACAGCCGCCTACGAGCAGTACTTC.

This clonotype was seen ten or more times. Because it lacks the conserved phenylalanine or tryptophan at the end, this CDR3 is likely a read error. It is unclear where the CDR3 begins or ends on the DNA, so no DNA is shown, and the CDR3 is as TCRdb lists it. The chain carries TRBV11-2 and TRBJ2-7; whether TRBD1, the table's D call, matches the DNA was not checked. The CDR3 is made up of 11 amino acids, end residues included. Germline V gene lookup returns CDR1 SGHAT and CDR2 FQNNGV. The CDR3 region is CASSFSTGRGR.